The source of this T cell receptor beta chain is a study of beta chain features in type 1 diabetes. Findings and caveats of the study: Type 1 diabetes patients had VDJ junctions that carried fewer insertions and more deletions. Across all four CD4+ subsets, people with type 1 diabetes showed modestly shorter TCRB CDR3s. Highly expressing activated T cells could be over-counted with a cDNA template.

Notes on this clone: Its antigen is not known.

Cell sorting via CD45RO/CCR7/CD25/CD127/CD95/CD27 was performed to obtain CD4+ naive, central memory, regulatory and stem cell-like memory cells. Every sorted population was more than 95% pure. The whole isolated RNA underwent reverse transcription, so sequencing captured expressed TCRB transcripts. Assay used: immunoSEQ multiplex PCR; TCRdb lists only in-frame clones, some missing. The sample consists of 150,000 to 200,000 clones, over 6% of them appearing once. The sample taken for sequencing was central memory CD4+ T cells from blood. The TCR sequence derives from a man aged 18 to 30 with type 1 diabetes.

The DNA for the CDR3 is TGTGCCAGCTCACCCCGTGGGACACCTTACAATGAGCAGTTCTTC. This gives the protein CASSPRGTPYNEQFF. The genes are TRBV18 and TRBJ2-1; TRBD1 is a possible D gene (6 bases). CDR3 size: 15 residues. V lost 3 bases to trimming and J lost 4 bases, with 13 bases between them. Germline V gene sequence: CDR1 KGHSH, CDR2 LQKENI.